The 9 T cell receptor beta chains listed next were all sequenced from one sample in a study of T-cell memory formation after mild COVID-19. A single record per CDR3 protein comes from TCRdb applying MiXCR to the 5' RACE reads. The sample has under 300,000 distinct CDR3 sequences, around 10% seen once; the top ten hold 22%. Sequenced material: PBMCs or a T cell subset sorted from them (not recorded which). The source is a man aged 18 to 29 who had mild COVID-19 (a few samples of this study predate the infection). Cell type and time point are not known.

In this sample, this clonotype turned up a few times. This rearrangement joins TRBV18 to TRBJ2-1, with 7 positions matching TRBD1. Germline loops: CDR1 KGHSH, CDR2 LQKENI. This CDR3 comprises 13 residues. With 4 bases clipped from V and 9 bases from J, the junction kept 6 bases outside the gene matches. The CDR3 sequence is CASSRDRASEQFF. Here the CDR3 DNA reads TGTGCCAGCTCACGGGACAGAGCGAGTGAGCAGTTCTTC. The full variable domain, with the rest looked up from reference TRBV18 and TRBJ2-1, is NAGVMQNPRHLVRRRGQEARLRCSPMKGHSHVYWYRQLPEEGLKFMVYLQKENIIDESGMPKERFSAEFPKEGPSILRIQQVVRGDSAAYFCASSRDRASEQFFGPGTRLTVL.

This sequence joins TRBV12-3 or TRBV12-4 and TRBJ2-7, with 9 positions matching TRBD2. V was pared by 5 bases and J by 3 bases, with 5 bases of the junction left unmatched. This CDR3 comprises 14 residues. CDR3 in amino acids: CASSKSGGSYEQYV. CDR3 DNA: TGTGCCAGCAGTAAAAGCGGGGGGAGCTACGAGCAGTACGTC.

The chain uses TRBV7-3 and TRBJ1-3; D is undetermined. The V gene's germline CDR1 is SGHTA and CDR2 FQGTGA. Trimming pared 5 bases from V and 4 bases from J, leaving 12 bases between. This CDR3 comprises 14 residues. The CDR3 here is CASSPQAGGNTIYF. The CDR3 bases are TGTGCCAGCAGCCCTCAGGCGGGCGGAAACACCATATATTTT.

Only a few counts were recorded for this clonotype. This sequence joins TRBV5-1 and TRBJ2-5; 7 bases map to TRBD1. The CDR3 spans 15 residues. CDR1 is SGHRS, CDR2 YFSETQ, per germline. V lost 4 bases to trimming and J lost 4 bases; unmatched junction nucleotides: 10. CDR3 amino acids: CASSASGQVGETQYF. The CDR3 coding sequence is TGCGCCAGCAGCGCCTCTGGACAGGTGGGAGAGACCCAGTACTTC.

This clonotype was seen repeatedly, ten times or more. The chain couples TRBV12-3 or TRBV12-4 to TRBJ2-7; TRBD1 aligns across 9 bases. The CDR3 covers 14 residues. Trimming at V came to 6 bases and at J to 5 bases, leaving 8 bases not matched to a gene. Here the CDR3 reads CASSDRNRGHEQYF. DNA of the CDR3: TGTGCCAGCAGCGATAGGAACAGGGGGCACGAGCAGTACTTC.

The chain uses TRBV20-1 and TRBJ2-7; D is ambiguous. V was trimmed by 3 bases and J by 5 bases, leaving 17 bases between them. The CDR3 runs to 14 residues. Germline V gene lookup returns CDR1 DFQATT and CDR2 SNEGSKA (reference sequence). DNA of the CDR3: TGCAGTGCTAGCGAGGCGGCGCGCATCCACGAGCAGTACTTC. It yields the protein CSASEAARIHEQYF.

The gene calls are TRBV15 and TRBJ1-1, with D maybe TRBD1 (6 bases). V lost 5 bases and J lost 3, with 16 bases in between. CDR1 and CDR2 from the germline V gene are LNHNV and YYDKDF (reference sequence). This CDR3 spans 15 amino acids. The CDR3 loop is CATSYRRRGDTEAFF. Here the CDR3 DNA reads TGTGCCACCAGCTATAGACGGAGGGGGGACACTGAAGCTTTCTTT.

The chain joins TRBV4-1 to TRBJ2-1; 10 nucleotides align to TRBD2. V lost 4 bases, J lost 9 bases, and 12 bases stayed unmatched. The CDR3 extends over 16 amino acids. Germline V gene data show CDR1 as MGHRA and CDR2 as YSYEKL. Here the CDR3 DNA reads TGCGCCAGCAGCCCTGACGCGGGACTAGCGTTCGGTGAGCAGTTCTTC. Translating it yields CASSPDAGLAFGEQFF.

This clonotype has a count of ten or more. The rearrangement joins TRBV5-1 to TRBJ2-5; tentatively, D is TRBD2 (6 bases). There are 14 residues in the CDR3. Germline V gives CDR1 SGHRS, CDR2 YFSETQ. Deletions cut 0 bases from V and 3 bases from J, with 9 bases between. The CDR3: CASSLGDWKETQYF. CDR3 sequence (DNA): TGCGCCAGCAGCTTGGGGGACTGGAAAGAGACCCAGTACTTC.